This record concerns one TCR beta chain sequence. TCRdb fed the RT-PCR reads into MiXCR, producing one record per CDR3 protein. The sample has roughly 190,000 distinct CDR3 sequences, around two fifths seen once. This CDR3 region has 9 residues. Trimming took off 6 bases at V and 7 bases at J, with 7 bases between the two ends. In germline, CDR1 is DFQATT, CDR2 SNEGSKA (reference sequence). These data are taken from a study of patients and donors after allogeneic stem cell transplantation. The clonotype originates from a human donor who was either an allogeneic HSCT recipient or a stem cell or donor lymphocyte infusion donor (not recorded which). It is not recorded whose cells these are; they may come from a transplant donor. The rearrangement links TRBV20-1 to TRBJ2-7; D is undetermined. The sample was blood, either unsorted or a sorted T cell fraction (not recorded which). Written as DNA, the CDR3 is TGCAGTGCAAGAAGGGAGCAGTACTTC. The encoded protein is CSARREQYF.